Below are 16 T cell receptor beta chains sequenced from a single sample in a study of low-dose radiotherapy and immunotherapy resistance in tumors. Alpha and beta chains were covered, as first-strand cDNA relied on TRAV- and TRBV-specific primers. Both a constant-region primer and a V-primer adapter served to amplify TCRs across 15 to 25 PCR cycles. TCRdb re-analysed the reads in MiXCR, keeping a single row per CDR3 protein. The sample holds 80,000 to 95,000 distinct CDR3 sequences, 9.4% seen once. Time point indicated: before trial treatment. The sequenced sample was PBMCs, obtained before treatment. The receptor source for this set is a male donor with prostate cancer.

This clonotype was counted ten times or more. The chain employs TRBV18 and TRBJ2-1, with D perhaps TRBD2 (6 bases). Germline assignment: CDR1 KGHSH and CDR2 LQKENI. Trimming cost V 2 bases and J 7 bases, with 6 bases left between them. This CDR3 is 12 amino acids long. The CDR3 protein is CASSPGGNEQFF. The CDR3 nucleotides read TGTGCCAGCTCACCAGGAGGGAATGAGCAGTTCTTC.

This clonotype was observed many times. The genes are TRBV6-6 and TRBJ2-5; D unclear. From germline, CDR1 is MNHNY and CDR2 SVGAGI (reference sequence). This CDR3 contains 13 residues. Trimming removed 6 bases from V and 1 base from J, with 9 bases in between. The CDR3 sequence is CASRNRVQETQYF. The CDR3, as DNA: TGTGCCAGCAGAAACAGAGTCCAAGAGACCCAGTACTTC.

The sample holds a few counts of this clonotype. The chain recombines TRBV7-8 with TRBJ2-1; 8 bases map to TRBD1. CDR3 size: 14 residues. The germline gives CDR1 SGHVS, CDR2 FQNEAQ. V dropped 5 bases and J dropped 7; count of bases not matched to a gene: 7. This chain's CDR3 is CASSPPDRENEQFF. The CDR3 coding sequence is TGTGCCAGCAGCCCCCCGGACAGGGAAAATGAGCAGTTCTTC.

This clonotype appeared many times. Here the CDR3 DNA reads TGTGCCAGCAGCCAAGATCGGGGGACCCTTGGGACAGGCTATTCTGGGGCCAACGTCCTGACTTTC. Encoded protein: CASSQDRGTLGTGYSGANVLTF. J is TRBJ2-6 and V is TRBV14, with 8 positions matching TRBD1. V lost 0 bases to trimming and J lost 1 base; unmatched junction nucleotides: 17. There are 22 residues in the CDR3. CDR1 and CDR2 (germline): SGHDN, FVKESK. The full variable domain, in which reference TRBV14 and TRBJ2-6 provide the parts outside the CDR3, is EAGVTQFPSHSVIEKGQTVTLRCDPISGHDNLYWYRRVMGKEIKFLLHFVKESKQDESGMPNNRFLAERTGGTYSTLKVQPAELEDSGVYFCASSQDRGTLGTGYSGANVLTFGAGSRLTVL.

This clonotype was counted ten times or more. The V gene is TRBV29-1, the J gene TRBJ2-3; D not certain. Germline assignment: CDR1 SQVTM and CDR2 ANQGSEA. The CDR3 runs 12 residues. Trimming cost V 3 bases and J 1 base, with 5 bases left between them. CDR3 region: CSVDRGTDTQYF. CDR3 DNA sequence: TGCAGCGTTGACAGAGGCACAGATACGCAGTATTTT.

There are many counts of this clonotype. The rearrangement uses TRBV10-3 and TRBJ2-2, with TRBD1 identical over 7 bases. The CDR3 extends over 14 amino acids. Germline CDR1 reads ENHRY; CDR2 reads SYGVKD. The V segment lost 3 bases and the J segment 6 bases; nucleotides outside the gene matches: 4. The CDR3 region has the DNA TGTGCCATCAGTGACCGACAGGGACCCGGGGAGCTGTTTTTT. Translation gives CAISDRQGPGELFF.

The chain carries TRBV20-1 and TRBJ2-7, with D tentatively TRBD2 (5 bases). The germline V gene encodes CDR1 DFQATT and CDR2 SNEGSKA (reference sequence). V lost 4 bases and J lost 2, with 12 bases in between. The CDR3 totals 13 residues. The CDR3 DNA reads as TGCAGTGCTAAGGGAGCTTCGACCTACGAGCAGTACTTC. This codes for CSAKGASTYEQYF.

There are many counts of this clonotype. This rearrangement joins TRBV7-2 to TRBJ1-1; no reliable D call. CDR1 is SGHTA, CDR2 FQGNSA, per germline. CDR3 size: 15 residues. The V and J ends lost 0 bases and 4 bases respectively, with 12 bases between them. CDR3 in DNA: TGTGCCAGCAGCTTAGCAGTTGCAGTGAGCACTGAAGCTTTCTTT. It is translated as CASSLAVAVSTEAFF.

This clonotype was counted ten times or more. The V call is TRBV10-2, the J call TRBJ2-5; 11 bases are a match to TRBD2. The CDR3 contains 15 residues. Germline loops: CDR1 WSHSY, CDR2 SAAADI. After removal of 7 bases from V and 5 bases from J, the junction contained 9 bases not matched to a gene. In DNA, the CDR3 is TGCGCCAGCAAGGAACTAGCGGGAGTGTTGGAGACCCAGTACTTC. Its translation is CASKELAGVLETQYF.

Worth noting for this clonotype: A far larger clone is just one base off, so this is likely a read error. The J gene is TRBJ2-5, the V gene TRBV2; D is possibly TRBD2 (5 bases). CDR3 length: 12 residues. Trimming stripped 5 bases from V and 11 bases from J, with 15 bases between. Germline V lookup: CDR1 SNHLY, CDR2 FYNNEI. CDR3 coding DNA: TGTGCCAGCAGTCCGCGGGCTTCTGAGCAGTACTTC. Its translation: CASSPRASEQYF. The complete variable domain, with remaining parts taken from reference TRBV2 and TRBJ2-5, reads EPEVTQTPSHQVTQMGQEVILRCVPISNHLYFYWYRQILGQKVEFLVSFYNNEISEKSEIFDDQFSVERPDGSNFTLKIRSTKLEDSAMYFCASSPRASEQYFGPGTRLLVL.

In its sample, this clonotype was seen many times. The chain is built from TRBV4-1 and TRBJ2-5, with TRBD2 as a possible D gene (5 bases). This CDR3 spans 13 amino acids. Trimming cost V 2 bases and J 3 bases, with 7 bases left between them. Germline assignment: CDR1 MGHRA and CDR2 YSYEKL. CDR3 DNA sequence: TGCGCCAGCAGCCAATGGAGGAAAGAGACCCAGTACTTC. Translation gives CASSQWRKETQYF.

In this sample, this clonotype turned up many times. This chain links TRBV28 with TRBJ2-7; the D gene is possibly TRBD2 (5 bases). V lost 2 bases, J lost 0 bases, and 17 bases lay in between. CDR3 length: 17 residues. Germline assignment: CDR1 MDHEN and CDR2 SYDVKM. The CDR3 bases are TGTGCCAGCAGTTTAAAGCAGGTGGGAGTCCACTCCTACGAGCAGTACTTC. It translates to CASSLKQVGVHSYEQYF. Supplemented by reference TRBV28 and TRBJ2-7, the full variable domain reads DVKVTQSSRYLVKRTGEKVFLECVQDMDHENMFWYRQDPGLGLRLIYFSYDVKMKEKGDIPEGYSVSREKKERFSLILESASTNQTSMYLCASSLKQVGVHSYEQYFGPGTRLTVT.

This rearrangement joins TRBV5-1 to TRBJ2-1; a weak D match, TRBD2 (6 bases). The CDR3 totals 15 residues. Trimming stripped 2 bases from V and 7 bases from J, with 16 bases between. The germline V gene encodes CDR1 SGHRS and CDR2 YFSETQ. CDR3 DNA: TGCGCCAGCAGCTTAGGCGGGACCTCGAGAAATGAGCAGTTCTTC. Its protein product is CASSLGGTSRNEQFF.

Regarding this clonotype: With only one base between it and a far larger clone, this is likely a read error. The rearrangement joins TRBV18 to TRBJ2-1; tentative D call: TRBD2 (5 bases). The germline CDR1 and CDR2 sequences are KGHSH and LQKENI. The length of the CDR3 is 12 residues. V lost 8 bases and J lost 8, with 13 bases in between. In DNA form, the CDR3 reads TGTGCCAGCAATTTGCGGGTCGATGAGCAGTTCTTC. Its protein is CASNLRVDEQFF.

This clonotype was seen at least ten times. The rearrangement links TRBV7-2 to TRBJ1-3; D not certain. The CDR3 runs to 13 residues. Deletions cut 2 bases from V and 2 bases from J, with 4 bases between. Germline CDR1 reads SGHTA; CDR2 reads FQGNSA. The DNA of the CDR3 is TGTGCCAGCAGCTTAAATGCTGGAAACACCATATATTTT. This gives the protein CASSLNAGNTIYF.

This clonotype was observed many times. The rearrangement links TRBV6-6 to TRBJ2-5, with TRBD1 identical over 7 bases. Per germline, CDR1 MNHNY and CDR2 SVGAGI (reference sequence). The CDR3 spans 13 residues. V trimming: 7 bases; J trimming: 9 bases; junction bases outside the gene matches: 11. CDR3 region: CASKDTGASAQYF. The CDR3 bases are TGTGCCAGCAAAGACACAGGGGCCTCCGCCCAGTACTTC.